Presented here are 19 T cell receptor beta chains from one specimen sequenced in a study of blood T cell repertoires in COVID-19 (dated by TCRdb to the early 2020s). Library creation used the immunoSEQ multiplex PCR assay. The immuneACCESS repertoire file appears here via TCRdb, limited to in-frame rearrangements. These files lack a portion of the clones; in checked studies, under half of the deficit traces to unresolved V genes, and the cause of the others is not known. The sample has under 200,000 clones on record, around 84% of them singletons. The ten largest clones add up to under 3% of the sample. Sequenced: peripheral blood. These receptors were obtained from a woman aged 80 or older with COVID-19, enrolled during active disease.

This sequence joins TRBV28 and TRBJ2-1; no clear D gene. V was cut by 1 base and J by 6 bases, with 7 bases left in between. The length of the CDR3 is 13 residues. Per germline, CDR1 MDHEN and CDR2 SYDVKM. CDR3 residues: CASSLSVFNEQFF. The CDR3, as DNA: TGTGCCAGCAGTTTATCAGTTTTCAATGAGCAGTTCTTC.

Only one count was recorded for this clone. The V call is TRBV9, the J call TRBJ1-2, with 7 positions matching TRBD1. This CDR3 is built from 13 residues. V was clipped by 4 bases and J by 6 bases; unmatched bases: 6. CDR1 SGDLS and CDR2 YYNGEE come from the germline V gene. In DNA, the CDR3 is TGTGCCAGCAGCTTACGGGACAGCCATGGCTACACCTTC. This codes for CASSLRDSHGYTF.

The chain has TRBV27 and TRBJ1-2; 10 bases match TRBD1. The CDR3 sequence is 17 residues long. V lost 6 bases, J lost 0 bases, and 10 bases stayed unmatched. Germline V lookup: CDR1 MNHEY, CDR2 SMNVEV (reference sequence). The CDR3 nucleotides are TGTGCCAGCAGCCTGACCCCGGGACAGGGGCCTAACTATGGCTACACCTTC. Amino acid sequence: CASSLTPGQGPNYGYTF.

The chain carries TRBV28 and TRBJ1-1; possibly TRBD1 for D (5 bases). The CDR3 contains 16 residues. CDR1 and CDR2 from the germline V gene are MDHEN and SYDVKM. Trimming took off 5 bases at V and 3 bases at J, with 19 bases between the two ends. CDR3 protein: CASSPRAGLLDTEAFF. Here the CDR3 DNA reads TGTGCCAGCAGTCCACGGGCAGGGCTACTCGACACTGAAGCTTTCTTT. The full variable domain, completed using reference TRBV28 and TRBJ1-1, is DVKVTQSSRYLVKRTGEKVFLECVQDMDHENMFWYRQDPGLGLRLIYFSYDVKMKEKGDIPEGYSVSREKKERFSLILESASTNQTSMYLCASSPRAGLLDTEAFFGQGTRLTVV.

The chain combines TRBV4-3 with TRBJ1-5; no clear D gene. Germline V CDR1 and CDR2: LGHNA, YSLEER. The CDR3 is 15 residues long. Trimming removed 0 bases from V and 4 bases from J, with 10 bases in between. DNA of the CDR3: TGCGCCAGCAGCCAAGATTATCAGAATAATCAGCCCCAGCATTTT. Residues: CASSQDYQNNQPQHF.

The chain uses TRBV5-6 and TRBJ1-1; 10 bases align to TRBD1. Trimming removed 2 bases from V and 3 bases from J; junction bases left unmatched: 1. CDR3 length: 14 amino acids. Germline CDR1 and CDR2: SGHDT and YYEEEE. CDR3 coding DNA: TGTGCCAGCAGCTTCGGACAGGGGGACACTGAAGCTTTCTTT. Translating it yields CASSFGQGDTEAFF.

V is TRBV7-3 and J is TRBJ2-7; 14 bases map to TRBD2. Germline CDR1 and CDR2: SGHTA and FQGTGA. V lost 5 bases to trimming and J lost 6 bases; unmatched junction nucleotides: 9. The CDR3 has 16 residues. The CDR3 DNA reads TGTGCCAGCAGCCCCCGAGGACTAGCGGGAGGTGGCGAGCAGTACTTC. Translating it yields CASSPRGLAGGGEQYF.

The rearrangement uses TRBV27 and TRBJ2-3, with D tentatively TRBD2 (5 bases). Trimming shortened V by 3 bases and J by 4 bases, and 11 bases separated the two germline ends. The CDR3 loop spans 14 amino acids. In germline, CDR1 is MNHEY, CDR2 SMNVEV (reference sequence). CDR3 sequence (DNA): TGTGCCAGCAGTTTCTCCGCCGGGGCAGATACGCAGTATTTT. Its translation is CASSFSAGADTQYF.

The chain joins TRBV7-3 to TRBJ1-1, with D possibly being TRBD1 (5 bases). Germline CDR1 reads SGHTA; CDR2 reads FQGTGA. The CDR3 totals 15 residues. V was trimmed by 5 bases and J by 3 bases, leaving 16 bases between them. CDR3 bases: TGTGCCAGCAGCCTCGGGCGCCTAGGGGACACTGAAGCTTTCTTT. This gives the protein CASSLGRLGDTEAFF.

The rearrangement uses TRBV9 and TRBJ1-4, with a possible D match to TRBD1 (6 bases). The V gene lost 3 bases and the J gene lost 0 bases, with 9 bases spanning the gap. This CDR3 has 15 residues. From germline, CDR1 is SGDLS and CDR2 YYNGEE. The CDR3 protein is CASSDHRATNEKLFF. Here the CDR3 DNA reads TGTGCCAGCAGCGACCACAGGGCAACTAATGAAAAACTGTTTTTT.

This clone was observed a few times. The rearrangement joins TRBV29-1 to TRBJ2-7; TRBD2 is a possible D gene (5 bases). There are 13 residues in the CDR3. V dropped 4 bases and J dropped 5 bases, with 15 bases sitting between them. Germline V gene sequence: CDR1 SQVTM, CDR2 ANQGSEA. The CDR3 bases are TGCAGCGTTGTGGGAGTGGGAAACCACGAGCAGTACTTC. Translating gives CSVVGVGNHEQYF.

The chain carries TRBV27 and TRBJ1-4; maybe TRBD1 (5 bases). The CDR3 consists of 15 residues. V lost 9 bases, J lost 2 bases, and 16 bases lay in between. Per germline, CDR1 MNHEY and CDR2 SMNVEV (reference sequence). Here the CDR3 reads CASKGLGGTNEKLFF. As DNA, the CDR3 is TGTGCCAGTAAGGGCCTGGGGGGGACTAATGAAAAACTGTTTTTT. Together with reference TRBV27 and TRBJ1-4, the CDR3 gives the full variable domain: EAQVTQNPRYLITVTGKKLTVTCSQNMNHEYMSWYRQDPGLGLRQIYYSMNVEVTDKGDVPEGYKVSRKEKRNFPLILESPSPNQTSLYFCASKGLGGTNEKLFFGSGTQLSVL.

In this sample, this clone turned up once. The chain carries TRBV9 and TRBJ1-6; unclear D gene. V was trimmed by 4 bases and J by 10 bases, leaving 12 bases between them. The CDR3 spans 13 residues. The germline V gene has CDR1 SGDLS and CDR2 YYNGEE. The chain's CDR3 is CASSLGERSPLHF. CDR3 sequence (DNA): TGTGCCAGCAGCCTAGGCGAAAGATCACCCCTCCACTTT.

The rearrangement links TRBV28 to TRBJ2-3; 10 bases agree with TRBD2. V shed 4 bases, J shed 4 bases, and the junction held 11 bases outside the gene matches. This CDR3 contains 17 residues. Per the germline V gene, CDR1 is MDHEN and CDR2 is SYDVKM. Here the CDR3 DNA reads TGTGCCAGCAGTTCCCTTGGGGTAGCGGGAGGACCAGATACGCAGTATTTT. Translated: CASSSLGVAGGPDTQYF.

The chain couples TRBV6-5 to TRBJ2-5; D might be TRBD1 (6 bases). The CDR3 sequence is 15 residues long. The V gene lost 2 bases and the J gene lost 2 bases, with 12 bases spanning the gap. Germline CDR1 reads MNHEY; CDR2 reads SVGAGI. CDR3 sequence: CASSYVLDSQETQYF. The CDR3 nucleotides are TGTGCCAGCAGTTACGTCTTGGACAGTCAAGAGACCCAGTACTTC.

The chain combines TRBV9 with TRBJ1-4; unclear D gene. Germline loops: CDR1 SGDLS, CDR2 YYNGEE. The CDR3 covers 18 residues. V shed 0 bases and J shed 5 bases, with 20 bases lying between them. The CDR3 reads CASSVGVSPLLGNEKLFF. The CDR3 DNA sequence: TGTGCCAGCAGCGTAGGGGTGTCACCGCTCCTCGGGAATGAAAAACTGTTTTTT.

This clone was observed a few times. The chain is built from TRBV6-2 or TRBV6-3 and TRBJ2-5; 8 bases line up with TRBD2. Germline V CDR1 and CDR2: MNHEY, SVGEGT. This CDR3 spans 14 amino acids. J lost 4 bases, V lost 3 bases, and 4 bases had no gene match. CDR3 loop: CASSYGLARETQYF. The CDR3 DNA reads TGTGCCAGCAGTTATGGACTAGCCCGAGAGACCCAGTACTTC.

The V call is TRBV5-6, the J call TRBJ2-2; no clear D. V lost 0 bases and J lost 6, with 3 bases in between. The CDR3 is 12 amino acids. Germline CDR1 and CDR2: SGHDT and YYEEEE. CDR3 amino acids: CASSLAAGELFF. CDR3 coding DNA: TGTGCCAGCAGCTTGGCCGCCGGGGAGCTGTTTTTT.

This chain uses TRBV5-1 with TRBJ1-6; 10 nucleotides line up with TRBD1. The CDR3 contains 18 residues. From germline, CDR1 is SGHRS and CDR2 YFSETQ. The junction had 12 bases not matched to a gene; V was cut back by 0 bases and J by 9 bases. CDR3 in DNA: TGCGCCAGCAGCTTGGATTTCGCCAGGGGGACAGGGGTTTCACCCCTCCACTTT. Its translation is CASSLDFARGTGVSPLHF.